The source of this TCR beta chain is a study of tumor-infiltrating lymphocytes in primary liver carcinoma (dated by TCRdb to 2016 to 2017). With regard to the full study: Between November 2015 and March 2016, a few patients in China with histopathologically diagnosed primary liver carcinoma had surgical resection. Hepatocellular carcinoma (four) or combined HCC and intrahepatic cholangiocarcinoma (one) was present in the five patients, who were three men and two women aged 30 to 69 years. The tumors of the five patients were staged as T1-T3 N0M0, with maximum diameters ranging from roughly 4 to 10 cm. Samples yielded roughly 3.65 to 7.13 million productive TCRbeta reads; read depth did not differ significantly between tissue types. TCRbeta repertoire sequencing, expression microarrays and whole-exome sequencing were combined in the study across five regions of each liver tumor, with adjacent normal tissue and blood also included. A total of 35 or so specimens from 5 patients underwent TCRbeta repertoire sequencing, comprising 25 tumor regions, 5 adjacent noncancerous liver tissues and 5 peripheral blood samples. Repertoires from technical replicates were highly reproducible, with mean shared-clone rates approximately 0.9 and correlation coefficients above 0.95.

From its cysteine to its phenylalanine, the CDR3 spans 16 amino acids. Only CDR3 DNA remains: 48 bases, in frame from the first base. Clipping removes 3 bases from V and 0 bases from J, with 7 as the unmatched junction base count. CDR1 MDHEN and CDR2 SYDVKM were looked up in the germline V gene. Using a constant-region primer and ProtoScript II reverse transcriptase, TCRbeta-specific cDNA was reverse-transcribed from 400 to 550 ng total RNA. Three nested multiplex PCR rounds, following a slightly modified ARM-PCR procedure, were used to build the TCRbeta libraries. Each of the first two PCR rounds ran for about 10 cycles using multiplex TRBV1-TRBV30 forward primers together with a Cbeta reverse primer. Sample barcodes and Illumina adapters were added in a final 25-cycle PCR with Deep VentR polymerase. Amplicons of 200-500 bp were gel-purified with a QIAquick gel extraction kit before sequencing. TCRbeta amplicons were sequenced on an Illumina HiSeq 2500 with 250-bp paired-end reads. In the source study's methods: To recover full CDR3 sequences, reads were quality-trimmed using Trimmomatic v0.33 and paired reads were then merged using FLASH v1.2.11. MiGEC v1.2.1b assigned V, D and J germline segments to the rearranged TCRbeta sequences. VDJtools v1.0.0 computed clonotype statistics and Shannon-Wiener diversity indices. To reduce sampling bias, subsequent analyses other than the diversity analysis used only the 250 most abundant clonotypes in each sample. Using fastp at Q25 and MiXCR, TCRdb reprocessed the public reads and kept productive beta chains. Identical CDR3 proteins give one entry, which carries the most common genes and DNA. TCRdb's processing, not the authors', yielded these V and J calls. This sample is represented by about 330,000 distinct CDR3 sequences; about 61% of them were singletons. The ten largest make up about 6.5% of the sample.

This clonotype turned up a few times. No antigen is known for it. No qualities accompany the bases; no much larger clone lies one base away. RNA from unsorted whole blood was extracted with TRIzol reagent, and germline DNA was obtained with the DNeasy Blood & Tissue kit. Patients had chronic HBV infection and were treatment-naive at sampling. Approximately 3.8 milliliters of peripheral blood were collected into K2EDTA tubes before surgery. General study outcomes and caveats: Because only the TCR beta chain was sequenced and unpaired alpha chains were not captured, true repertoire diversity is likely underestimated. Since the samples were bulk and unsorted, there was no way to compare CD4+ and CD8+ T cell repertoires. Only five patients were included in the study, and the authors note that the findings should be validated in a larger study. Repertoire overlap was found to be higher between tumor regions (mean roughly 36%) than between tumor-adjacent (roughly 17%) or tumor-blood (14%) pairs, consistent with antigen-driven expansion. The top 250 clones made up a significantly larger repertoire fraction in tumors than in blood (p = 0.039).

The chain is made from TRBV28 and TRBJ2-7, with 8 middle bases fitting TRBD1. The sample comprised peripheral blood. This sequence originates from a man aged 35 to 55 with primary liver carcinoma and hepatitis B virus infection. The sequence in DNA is TGTGCCAGCAGTTTGGAAGGACAGGGCTTCTCCTACGAGCAGTACTTC. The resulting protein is CASSLEGQGFSYEQYF.